These 14 T cell receptor beta chains were all obtained from the same sample, sequenced in a study of neurological immune-mediated disorders. TCRdb re-analysed the 5' RACE reads in MiXCR, keeping a single row per CDR3 protein. The sample contains roughly 80,000 distinct CDR3 sequences, 5.8% of which appear only once. Described time point: longitudinal time-point 2. Sequenced: PBMCs. The source of these receptors is a woman in her sixties with multiple sclerosis.

This clonotype was detected ten times or more. V and J are TRBV20-1 and TRBJ2-7, with 11 bases fitting TRBD1. In germline, CDR1 is DFQATT, CDR2 SNEGSKA (reference sequence). This CDR3 region has 15 residues. The V and J ends lost 3 bases and 7 bases, in that order; junction bases with no gene match: 11. The CDR3 protein is CSASPDRGLGYEQYF. In DNA, the CDR3 is TGCAGTGCTAGCCCGGACAGGGGGCTTGGGTATGAGCAGTACTTC.

This clonotype was counted many times. The chain couples TRBV7-8 to TRBJ2-7; 10 nucleotides align to TRBD2. Germline V CDR1 and CDR2: SGHVS, FQNEAQ. The CDR3 length is 16 residues. V was clipped by 5 bases and J by 5 bases; unmatched bases: 12. As DNA, the CDR3 is TGTGCCAGCAGCCCCCGCCCCACTAGCGGGGTAAACGAGCAGTACTTC. Its translation is CASSPRPTSGVNEQYF.

This clonotype has at least ten counts. The rearrangement uses TRBV27 and TRBJ2-1, with a weak D call TRBD2 (5 bases). This CDR3 contains 16 residues. CDR1 and CDR2 from the germline V gene are MNHEY and SMNVEV (reference sequence). V lost 1 base, J lost 0 bases, and 10 bases lay in between. The CDR3 DNA reads as TGTGCCAGCAGTTTATTCGGACTGAGCTCCTACAATGAGCAGTTCTTC. Translating gives CASSLFGLSSYNEQFF.

Many counts were recorded for this clonotype. CDR3 DNA sequence: TGCGCCAGCAGCCAACTCTCGTCTGGGGCCAACGTCCTGACTTTC. Translating it yields CASSQLSSGANVLTF. V gene TRBV5-1 combines with J gene TRBJ2-6, with no clear D. With 4 bases removed from V and 1 base from J, the gap between germline ends came to 9 bases. The CDR3 has 15 amino acids. Germline CDR1 SGHRS, CDR2 YFSETQ.

Ten or more counts support this clonotype. CDR3 amino acids: CASRVDRVHEAFF. In DNA, the CDR3 is TGTGCCAGCAGGGTAGACAGGGTCCATGAAGCTTTCTTT. The rearrangement links TRBV6-5 to TRBJ1-1; TRBD1 matches at 7 bases. Trimming took 6 bases from V and 7 from J; bases not matched to a gene: 8. CDR1 is MNHEY and CDR2 is SVGAGI in the germline V gene. This CDR3 is built from 13 residues.

There are many counts of this clonotype. The chain uses TRBV10-3 and TRBJ1-6, with D possibly TRBD1 on 6 matching bases. Germline CDR1 and CDR2: ENHRY and SYGVKD. The CDR3 length is 16 residues. V dropped 0 bases and J dropped 7 bases, with 13 bases sitting between them. In nucleotides, the CDR3 is TGTGCCATCAGTGAGTCCGGACAGAGGGGGAATTCACCCCTCCACTTT. Amino acid sequence: CAISESGQRGNSPLHF.

This clonotype was detected ten times or more. V and J are TRBV6-5 and TRBJ2-7; D is perhaps TRBD1 (6 bases). The CDR3 length is 13 residues. V shed 6 bases and J shed 3 bases, with 12 bases lying between them. Germline CDR1 reads MNHEY; CDR2 reads SVGAGI. This CDR3 reads CASRATGLYEQYF. The CDR3 DNA reads TGTGCCAGCAGAGCGACAGGACTCTACGAGCAGTACTTC.

This clonotype was detected many times. The chain employs TRBV12-3 or TRBV12-4 and TRBJ2-7; 10 positions match TRBD1. Trimming took 5 bases from V and 6 from J; bases not matched to a gene: 10. The CDR3 totals 15 residues. The CDR3 is CASSEAGTGAAEQYF. DNA of the CDR3: TGTGCCAGCAGTGAAGCCGGGACAGGGGCGGCCGAGCAGTACTTC.

In its sample, this clonotype was seen many times. The rearrangement links TRBV20-1 to TRBJ2-7; 9 positions match TRBD2. Germline V gene data show CDR1 as DFQATT and CDR2 as SNEGSKA (reference sequence). The CDR3 sequence is 19 residues long. Trimming at V came to 0 bases and at J to 2 bases, leaving 17 bases not matched to a gene. CDR3 region: CSARDVLGLAGPRAYEQYF. CDR3 sequence (DNA): TGCAGTGCTAGAGATGTCCTAGGCCTAGCGGGGCCGAGGGCCTACGAGCAGTACTTC.

This clonotype was observed many times. The chain uses TRBV12-3 or TRBV12-4 and TRBJ2-7, with 7 positions matching TRBD2. CDR3 length equals 14 residues. The V and J ends lost 4 bases and 3 bases, in that order; junction bases with no gene match: 6. CDR3 sequence reads: CASSWAGANYEQYF. The DNA for the CDR3 is TGTGCCAGCAGTTGGGCGGGAGCGAACTACGAGCAGTACTTC.

This clonotype was counted ten times or more. The chain carries TRBV10-3 and TRBJ1-2; no definite D call. The CDR3 is made up of 13 amino acids. Germline V gene sequence: CDR1 ENHRY, CDR2 SYGVKD. The V end was cut by 3 bases, the J end by 8 bases, with 13 bases between. As DNA, the CDR3 is TGTGCCATCAGTGAAGAGGAAAATCTAGGCTACACCTTC. This sequence encodes CAISEEENLGYTF.

V gene TRBV3-1 combines with J gene TRBJ2-5, with 10 bases lining up with TRBD2. The trim removed 5 bases at V and 3 bases at J, leaving 6 bases unmatched. The CDR3 spans 15 residues. Germline CDR1 reads LGHDT; CDR2 reads YNNKEL (reference sequence). CDR3: CASSAWTSGEETQYF. The CDR3 region has the DNA TGTGCCAGCAGCGCGTGGACTAGCGGCGAAGAGACCCAGTACTTC.

This clonotype was detected many times. The V gene is TRBV7-9, the J gene TRBJ1-2; D unclear. Germline V gene lookup returns CDR1 SEHNR and CDR2 FQNEAQ (reference sequence). V lost 2 bases, J lost 3 bases, and 7 bases lay in between. CDR3 length: 13 residues. DNA of the CDR3: TGTGCCAGCAGCTTACTACAGCACTATGGCTACACCTTC. This translates into CASSLLQHYGYTF.

The table lists this clonotype with many counts. The rearrangement uses TRBV7-2 and TRBJ2-7; 12 bases match TRBD2. Germline V gives CDR1 SGHTA, CDR2 FQGNSA. V gave up 4 bases and J gave up 6 bases; unmatched junction bases: 7. This CDR3 has 15 residues. This chain's CDR3 is CASSSLTSGGSEQYF. DNA for the CDR3: TGTGCCAGCAGCTCTCTGACTAGCGGGGGCTCCGAGCAGTACTTC.